The 2 T cell receptor beta chains below were found in one sample sequenced in a study of Graves' ophthalmopathy and Graves' hyperthyroidism. Amplification of the TCR beta CDR3 regions used RNA transcripts (as template). The authors performed first-round RT-PCR with HTBI primers and then a second-round multiplex PCR. One entry per CDR3 protein, called by TCRdb with MiXCR from the multiplex PCR reads. The sample lists hundreds of thousands of distinct CDR3 sequences, 20% to 25% occurring once. The specimen sequenced was peripheral blood. Receptors originate from a woman aged 18-30 years with stable Graves' hyperthyroidism. Some clones in this sample may be carry-over from other donors' samples.

In its sample, this clonotype was seen many times. This sequence joins TRBV6-1 and TRBJ1-1; D is undetermined. CDR1 and CDR2 from the germline V gene are MNHNS and SASEGT. CDR3 length equals 15 residues. V gave up 0 bases and J gave up 4 bases, with 12 bases separating them. CDR3 sequence: CASSEAWIDPTEAFF. CDR3 DNA sequence: TGTGCCAGCAGTGAAGCTTGGATCGATCCCACTGAAGCTTTCTTT.

This clonotype was seen at least ten times. V gene TRBV6-2 or TRBV6-3 combines with J gene TRBJ2-6; 8 bases agree with TRBD1. CDR1 is MNHEY, CDR2 SVGEGT, per germline. This CDR3 has 18 residues. V shed 3 bases, J shed 0 bases, and the junction held 7 bases outside the gene matches. The DNA of the CDR3 is TGTGCCAGCAGTTATGGAGGACAGGGCCTCTCTGGGGCCAACGTCCTGACTTTC. Translated, it gives CASSYGGQGLSGANVLTF.